Listed below are T cell receptor beta chains from one sample, sequenced in a study of blood T cells in healthy people across ages. TCRdb passed the 5' RACE reads through MiXCR, listing each CDR3 protein once. The sample includes about 930,000 distinct CDR3 sequences, about 27% seen only once; the top ten take roughly 10%. These data were likewise used in another study, on T cells of mothers and their children.

The sequencing input was blood. The receptors stem from a woman aged 35 to 49 in good health. The CDR3 runs from the conserved cysteine through the conserved F or W. The D gene is left open where the match is weak. The size entry is marked missing in some rows and otherwise reads once, few, many or a size class.

>TRBJ2-7|TRBD1|TRBV24-1|many
TGTGCCACCAGTGACCGGACGGGACAGGGATCCTACGAGCAGTACTTC
CATSDRTGQGSYEQYF
>TRBJ2-1|.|TRBV20-1|.
TGCAGTGCCCCGGGTCCGTACTCCTACAATGAGCAGTTCTTC
CSAPGPYSYNEQFF
>TRBJ1-1|.|TRBV28|.
TGTGCCAGCAGTCTCCCGGGGCAGGGGAGGTCTGAAGCTTTCTTT
CASSLPGQGRSEAFF
>TRBJ1-5|.|TRBV7-2|.
TGTGCCAGCAGCCCAAACGCCAGGGGTATTCAGCCCCAGCATTTT
CASSPNARGIQPQHF
>TRBJ2-5|TRBD1|TRBV9|.
TGTGCCAGCGGCCGGGACAGGGGGCGGGAGACCCAGTACTTC
CASGRDRGRETQYF
>TRBJ1-1|TRBD1|TRBV7-9|few
TGTGCCAGCAGCCCCTGGGACAGGGTGTACGCTTTCTTT
CASSPWDRVYAFF
>TRBJ1-2|.|TRBV7-2|.
TGTGCCAGCAGCCTCGGTCGCTGGGGGGGCGCATATGGCTACACCTTC
CASSLGRWGGAYGYTF
>TRBJ2-3|.|TRBV5-1|few
TGCGCCAGCAGCCCCGTTCGCACAGATACGCAGTATTTT
CASSPVRTDTQYF
>TRBJ2-3|TRBD2|TRBV27|once
TGTGCCAGCAGCCCTACCTTTAGCGGGGACACAGATACGCAGTATTTT
CASSPTFSGDTDTQYF
>TRBJ2-3|TRBD2|TRBV5-1|once
TGCGCCAGCACGACTACTAGCGGGGGAAGCACAGATACGCAGTATTTT
CASTTTSGGSTDTQYF
>TRBJ2-5|TRBD2|TRBV25-1|few
TGTGCCAGCAGTGAATATAGGCTAGCGGGGGGAGAGACCCAGTACTTC
CASSEYRLAGGETQYF
>TRBJ2-7|TRBD1|TRBV28|many
TGTGCCAGCAGCCCCCCTATGGGACAGGGGGTCTGGCAGTACTTC
CASSPPMGQGVWQYF
>TRBJ1-4|TRBD1|TRBV27|many
TGTGCCAGCAGCCACAGGGGGATTGGTGAAAAACTGTTTTTT
CASSHRGIGEKLFF
>TRBJ1-2|TRBD1|TRBV6-5|.
TGTGCCAGCAGTCCCGGGGACAGGGGGGGAGGCTACACCTTC
CASSPGDRGGGYTF
>TRBJ2-3|TRBD2|TRBV20-1|.
TGCAGTGCCTCAGCTTGGGTAATAGCGGGAATCACAGATACGCAGTATTTT
CSASAWVIAGITDTQYF
>TRBJ2-7|.|TRBV7-8|.
TGTGCCAGCAGCTTAGTTGAGTCCAACGTTCGTAGCTACGAGCAGTACTTC
CASSLVESNVRSYEQYF
>TRBJ1-5|TRBD1|TRBV28|few
TGTGCCAGCAGTTTGGAGACAGGGGGTAAGAGTCAGCCCCAGCATTTT
CASSLETGGKSQPQHF
>TRBJ1-1|.|TRBV18|.
TGTGCCAGCTCACCAAAGGGTGGGAGCTCTGAAGCTTTCTTT
CASSPKGGSSEAFF
>TRBJ1-2|TRBD1|TRBV20-1|.
TGCAGTGCCCGGGACAGGGGATGGGGTGGCTACACCTTC
CSARDRGWGGYTF
>TRBJ1-6|TRBD1|TRBV20-1|few
TGCAGTGCAACACGGGACAGGGCCTATAATTCACCCCTCCACTTT
CSATRDRAYNSPLHF
>TRBJ2-3|TRBD1|TRBV4-1|many
TGCGCCAGCAGCCAGCTCCAGACAGGGCCCACCGGTACGCAGTATTTT
CASSQLQTGPTGTQYF
>TRBJ2-5|.|TRBV20-1|many
TGCAGTGCTAGAGGTCATGGGGGTGGGCAAGAGACCCAGTACTTC
CSARGHGGGQETQYF
>TRBJ2-3|.|TRBV10-3|few
TGTGCCATCAGTGTTACTAAAGGGGATACGCAGTATTTT
CAISVTKGDTQYF
>TRBJ2-7|.|TRBV12-3/TRBV12-4|once
TGTGCCAGCAGTCTCCTAGGGGGTGCGGACGAGCAGTACTTC
CASSLLGGADEQYF
>TRBJ2-5|.|TRBV12-3/TRBV12-4|few
TGTGCCAGCAGTTTTAGATCCGGGCAAGAGACCCAGTACTTC
CASSFRSGQETQYF
>TRBJ2-1|TRBD2|TRBV20-1|.
TGCAGTGCCCCCCTCTTAGCGGGGGGATTCTACAATGAGCAGTTCTTC
CSAPLLAGGFYNEQFF
>TRBJ1-1|.|TRBV28|.
TGTGCCAGCACCCGAATTGGCAGGAACACTGAAGCTTTCTTT
CASTRIGRNTEAFF
>TRBJ2-5|TRBD2|TRBV7-3|many
TGTGCCAGCAGCCTAGCGGGGGGGTCAGAGACCCAGTACTTC
CASSLAGGSETQYF